This T cell receptor (beta chain) derives from a study of T cell changes during pregnancy in multiple sclerosis. TCRdb's table, derived via immunoSEQ multiplex PCR, lists solely in-frame clones and lacks some. Of about 44,000 clones listed, 70% to 90% are singletons. Germline V gene sequence: CDR1 MNHEY, CDR2 SVGAGI. The CDR3 covers 14 residues. The V end was cut by 4 bases, the J end by 3 bases, with 10 bases between. The chain has TRBV6-5 and TRBJ2-1; tentative D call: TRBD2 (5 bases). This material consisted of CD4+ T cells from peripheral blood mononuclear cells, taken after pregnancy. The sequence derives from a female donor with multiple sclerosis, enrolled in a pregnancy study. The CDR3, as DNA: TGTGCCAGCAGTTCTTGGGGAGACTACAATGAGCAGTTCTTC. Residues: CASSSWGDYNEQFF.